This T cell receptor (beta chain) was captured in a study of T-cell memory formation after mild COVID-19. At the level of the study: TCR clusters were largely donor specific. The study, taken as a whole, reports: The study found balanced CD4/CD8 in clones contracting day 15 to 85 and a CD4+ lean in later expanders. Nothing showed for sure that second-wave clones peaking on day 37 were SARS-CoV-2 specific.

This CDR3 contains 13 residues. Deletions cut 0 bases from V and 10 bases from J, with 11 bases between. Germline assignment: CDR1 SGHAT and CDR2 FQNNGV. Sample barcodes and UMIs were carried by the TCR alpha and TCR beta cDNA libraries that 5'RACE generated with constant-segment primers. TCRdb used MiXCR to reprocess the 5' RACE reads, holding one entry per CDR3 protein. The table lists hundreds of thousands of distinct CDR3 sequences, 15% to 20% of them singletons, with less than 10% in the top ten. With regard to this clonotype: Its antigen is unknown.

The gene calls are TRBV11-2 and TRBJ2-3; the D gene is possibly TRBD2 (5 bases). This TCR derives from an adult woman who had mild COVID-19 (a few samples of this study predate the infection). Cell type and time point are not known. Sequenced sample: PBMCs or a T cell subset sorted from them (not recorded which). The CDR3 DNA sequence: TGTGCCAGCAGCTTAGATCTGGGAGAGGCGCAGTATTTT. Translated: CASSLDLGEAQYF.